This T cell receptor beta chain was found in a study of CD8 T cells in ankylosing spondylitis. Each CDR3 protein gets one entry after TCRdb re-called the 5' RACE reads with MiXCR. The profile covers fewer than 130,000 distinct CDR3 sequences, with more than 20% appearing a single time and roughly an eighth taken by the ten largest. Comment on this clonotype: The antigen remains unidentified.

V was clipped by 4 bases and J by 4 bases; unmatched bases: 9. Germline V gene data show CDR1 as DFQATT and CDR2 as SNEGSKA (reference sequence). The CDR3 has 14 amino acids. Study outcomes and limitations: It appeared that ankylosing spondylitis blood was characterized by a TCR beta motif of 8 or 9 highly homologous variants.

The sample was synovial fluid, either unsorted or a sorted T cell fraction (not recorded which). The TCR originated in a male donor with ankylosing spondylitis. This rearrangement joins TRBV20-1 to TRBJ2-5; 7 bases are shared with TRBD1. The CDR3 reads CSATHSGQRETQYF. In nucleotides, the CDR3 is TGCAGTGCTACCCATTCGGGACAGCGAGAGACCCAGTACTTC.